This T cell receptor beta chain was identified in a study of CD8 T cells in Susac syndrome. Deletions cut 6 bases from V and 9 bases from J, with 21 bases between. CDR1 and CDR2 from the germline V gene are MDHEN and SYDVKM. CDR3 length: 14 amino acids. Reverse transcription of roughly 0.5 to 1 ug RNA was performed with random hexamers. Amplification of TCR beta CDR3 was carried out by immunoSEQ multiplex PCR, which covered 54 Vbeta and 13 Jbeta segments. Each CDR3 protein gets one entry after TCRdb re-called the immunoSEQ multiplex PCR reads with MiXCR. The table has about 290,000 distinct CDR3 sequences, around nine tenths seen once; the top ten hold roughly 0.2%.

The specimen sequenced was CD8+ T cells from PBMCs. The TCR originated in a human donor with multiple sclerosis. V usage is TRBV28 and J usage is TRBJ2-7; D ambiguous. The chain's CDR3 is CASSPRVGGDVQYF. The CDR3 DNA sequence: TGTGCCAGCAGCCCCCGGGTGGGTGGTGATGTGCAGTACTTC. Together with reference TRBV28 and TRBJ2-7, the CDR3 gives the full variable domain: DVKVTQSSRYLVKRTGEKVFLECVQDMDHENMFWYRQDPGLGLRLIYFSYDVKMKEKGDIPEGYSVSREKKERFSLILESASTNQTSMYLCASSPRVGGDVQYFGPGTRLTVT.